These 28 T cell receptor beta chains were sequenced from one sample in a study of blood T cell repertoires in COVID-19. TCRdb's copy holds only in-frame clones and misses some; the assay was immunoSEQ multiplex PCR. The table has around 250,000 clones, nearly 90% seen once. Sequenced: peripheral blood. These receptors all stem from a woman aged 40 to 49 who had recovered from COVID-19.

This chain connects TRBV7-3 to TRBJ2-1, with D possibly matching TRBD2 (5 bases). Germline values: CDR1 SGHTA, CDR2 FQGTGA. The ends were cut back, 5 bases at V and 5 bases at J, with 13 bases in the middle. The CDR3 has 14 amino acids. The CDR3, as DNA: TGTGCCAGCAGCCACGGGGAGAGGGACAATGAGCAGTTCTTC. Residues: CASSHGERDNEQFF.

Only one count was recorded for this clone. The chain's CDR3 is CASSEDSWDSPLHF. As DNA, the CDR3 is TGTGCCAGCAGTGAGGACAGTTGGGATTCACCCCTCCACTTT. The gene calls are TRBV6-1 and TRBJ1-6, with D possibly being TRBD1 (6 bases). V was shortened by 3 bases and J by 8 bases, with 11 bases between the two germline ends. Germline loops: CDR1 MNHNS, CDR2 SASEGT. This CDR3 has 14 residues.

DNA for the CDR3: TGTGCCACCAGTGAAATAGGCAGGGGGCGCGATACGCAGTATTTT. Translation gives CATSEIGRGRDTQYF. The chain recombines TRBV24-1 with TRBJ2-3; 8 bases agree with TRBD1. Germline V gene sequence: CDR1 KGHDR, CDR2 SFDVKD. J gave up 6 bases and V 4 bases, and 8 bases lay outside the gene matches. This CDR3 is 15 amino acids long.

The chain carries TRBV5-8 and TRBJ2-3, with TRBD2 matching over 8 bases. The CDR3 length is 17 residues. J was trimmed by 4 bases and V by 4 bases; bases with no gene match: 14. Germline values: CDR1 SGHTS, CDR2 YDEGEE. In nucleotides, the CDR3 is TGTGCCAGCAGCGTGGGACTAGAGGGATTTTCCGCAGATACGCAGTATTTT. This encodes CASSVGLEGFSADTQYF. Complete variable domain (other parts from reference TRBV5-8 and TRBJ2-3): EAGVTQSPTHLIKTRGQQATLRCSPISGHTSVYWYQQALGLGLQFLLWYDEGEERNRGNFPPRFSGRQFPNYSSELNVNALELEDSALYLCASSVGLEGFSADTQYFGPGTRLTVL.

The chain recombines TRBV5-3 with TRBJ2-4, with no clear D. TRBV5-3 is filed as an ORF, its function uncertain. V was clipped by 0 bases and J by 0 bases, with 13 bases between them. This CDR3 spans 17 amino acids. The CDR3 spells CARSLDGDILAKNIQYF. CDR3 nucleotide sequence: TGTGCCAGAAGCTTGGATGGAGATATACTAGCCAAAAACATTCAGTACTTC.

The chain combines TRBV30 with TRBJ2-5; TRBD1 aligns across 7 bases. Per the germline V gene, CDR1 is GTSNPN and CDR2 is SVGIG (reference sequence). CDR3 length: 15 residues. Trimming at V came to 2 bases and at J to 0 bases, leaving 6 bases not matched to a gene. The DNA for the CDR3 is TGTGCCTGGAGTTCGACGACAGGGTACCAAGAGACCCAGTACTTC. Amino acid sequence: CAWSSTTGYQETQYF.

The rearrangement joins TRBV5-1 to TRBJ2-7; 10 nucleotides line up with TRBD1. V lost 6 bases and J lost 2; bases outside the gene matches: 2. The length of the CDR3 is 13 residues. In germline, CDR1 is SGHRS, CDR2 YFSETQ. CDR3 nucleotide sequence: TGCGCCAGCAAGGGGACAGGGGCCTACGAGCAGTACTTC. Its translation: CASKGTGAYEQYF.

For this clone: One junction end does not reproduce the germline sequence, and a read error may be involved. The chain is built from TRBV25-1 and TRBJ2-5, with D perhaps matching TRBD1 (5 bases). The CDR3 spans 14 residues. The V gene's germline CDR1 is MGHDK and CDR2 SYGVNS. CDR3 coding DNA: TGTGCCAGCAATGAAAAGTCGGACAAAGAGACCCAGTACTTC. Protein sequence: CASNEKSDKETQYF.

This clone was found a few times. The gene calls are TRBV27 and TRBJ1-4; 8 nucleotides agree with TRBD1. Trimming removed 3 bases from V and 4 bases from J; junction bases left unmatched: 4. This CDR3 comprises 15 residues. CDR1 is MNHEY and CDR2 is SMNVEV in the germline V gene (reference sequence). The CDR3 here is CASSFQGAFNEKLFF. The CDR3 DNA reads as TGTGCCAGCAGTTTTCAGGGGGCTTTTAATGAAAAACTGTTTTTT.

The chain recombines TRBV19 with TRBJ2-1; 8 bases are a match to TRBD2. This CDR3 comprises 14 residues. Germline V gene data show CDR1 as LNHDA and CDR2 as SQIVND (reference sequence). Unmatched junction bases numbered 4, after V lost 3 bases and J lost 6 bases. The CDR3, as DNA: TGTGCCAGTAGTATGACTAGCGCGGGCAATGAGCAGTTCTTC. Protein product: CASSMTSAGNEQFF.

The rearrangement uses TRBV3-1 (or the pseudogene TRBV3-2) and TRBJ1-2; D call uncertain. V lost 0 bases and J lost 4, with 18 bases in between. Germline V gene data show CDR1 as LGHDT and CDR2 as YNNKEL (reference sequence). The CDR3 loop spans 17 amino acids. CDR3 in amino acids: CASSQDHPAHTIYGYTF. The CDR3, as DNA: TGTGCCAGCAGCCAAGATCATCCGGCCCACACTATCTATGGCTACACCTTC.

The CDR3, as DNA: TGTGCCAGCAGCGTATCGACAGTCTCTGGAAACACCATATATTTT. This codes for CASSVSTVSGNTIYF. The chain has TRBV9 and TRBJ1-3; D may be TRBD1 (5 bases). Germline V lookup: CDR1 SGDLS, CDR2 YYNGEE. V lost 1 base and J lost 0, with 8 bases in between. The CDR3 runs to 15 residues.

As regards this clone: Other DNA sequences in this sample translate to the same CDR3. The CDR3 DNA reads TGTGCCTGGGCCGGGACAGGGGATCAGCCCCAGCATTTT. Translation: CAWAGTGDQPQHF. V is TRBV30 and J is TRBJ1-5, with 10 bases that match TRBD1. The junction had 3 bases not matched to a gene; V was cut back by 5 bases and J by 5 bases. This CDR3 has 13 residues. Germline-derived CDR1 and CDR2 are GTSNPN and SVGIG (reference sequence).

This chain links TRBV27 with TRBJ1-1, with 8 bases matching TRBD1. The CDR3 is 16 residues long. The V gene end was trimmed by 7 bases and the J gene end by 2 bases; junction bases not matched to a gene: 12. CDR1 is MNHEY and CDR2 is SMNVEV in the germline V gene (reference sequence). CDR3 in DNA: TGTGCCAGCACAAGAAATGTCCCAGGGGGCAACACTGAAGCTTTCTTT. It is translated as CASTRNVPGGNTEAFF.

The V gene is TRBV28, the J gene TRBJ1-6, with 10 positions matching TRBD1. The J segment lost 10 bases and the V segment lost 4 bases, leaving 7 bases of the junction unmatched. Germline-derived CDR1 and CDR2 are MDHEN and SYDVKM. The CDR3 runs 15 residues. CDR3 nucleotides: TGTGCCAGCAGTTCCGGGACAGGGGCAGGGTCACCCCTCCACTTT. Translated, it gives CASSSGTGAGSPLHF.

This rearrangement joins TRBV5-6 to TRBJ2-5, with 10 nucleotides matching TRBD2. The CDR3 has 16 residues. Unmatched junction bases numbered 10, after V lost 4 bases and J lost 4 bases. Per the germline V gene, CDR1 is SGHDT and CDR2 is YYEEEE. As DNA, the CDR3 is TGTGCCAGCAGCCCCCCGGCTAGCGGGAGAGGAGAGACCCAGTACTTC. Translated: CASSPPASGRGETQYF.

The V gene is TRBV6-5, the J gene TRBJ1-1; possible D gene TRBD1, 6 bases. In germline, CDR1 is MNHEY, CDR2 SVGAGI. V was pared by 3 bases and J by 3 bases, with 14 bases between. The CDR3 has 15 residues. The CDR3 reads CASSYGQYADTEAFF. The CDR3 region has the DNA TGTGCCAGCAGTTATGGACAGTACGCGGACACTGAAGCTTTCTTT.

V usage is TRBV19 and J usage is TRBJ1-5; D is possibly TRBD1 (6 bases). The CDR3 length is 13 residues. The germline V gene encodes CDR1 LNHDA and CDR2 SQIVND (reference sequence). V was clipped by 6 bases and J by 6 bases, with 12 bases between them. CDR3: CASRETGAQPQHF. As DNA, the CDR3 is TGTGCCAGTAGGGAGACAGGAGCTCAGCCCCAGCATTTT.

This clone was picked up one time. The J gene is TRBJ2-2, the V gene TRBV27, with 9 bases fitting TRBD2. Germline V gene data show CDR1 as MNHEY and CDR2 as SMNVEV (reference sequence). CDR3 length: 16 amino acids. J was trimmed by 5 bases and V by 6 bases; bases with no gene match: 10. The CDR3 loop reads CASSGIAGARTGELFF. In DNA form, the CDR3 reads TGTGCCAGCAGCGGTATAGCGGGGGCGCGGACCGGGGAGCTGTTTTTT.

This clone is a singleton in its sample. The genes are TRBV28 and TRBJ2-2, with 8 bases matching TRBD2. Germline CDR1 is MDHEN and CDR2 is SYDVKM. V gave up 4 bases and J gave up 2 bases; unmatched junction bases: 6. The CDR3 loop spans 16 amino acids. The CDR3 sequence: CASSSTGGANTGELFF. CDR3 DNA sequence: TGTGCCAGCAGTTCCACCGGGGGGGCCAACACCGGGGAGCTGTTTTTT.

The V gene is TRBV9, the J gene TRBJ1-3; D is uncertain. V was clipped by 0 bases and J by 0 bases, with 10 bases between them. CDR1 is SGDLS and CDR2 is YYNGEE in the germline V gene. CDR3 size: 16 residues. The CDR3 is CASSVDRRISGNTIYF. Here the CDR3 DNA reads TGTGCCAGCAGCGTAGACCGGAGGATCTCTGGAAACACCATATATTTT.

For the CDR3, the DNA is TGTGCCAGCAGCATAGAGACAGGGGGTTCCTATGGCTACACCTTC. As protein: CASSIETGGSYGYTF. This chain joins TRBV9 and TRBJ1-2; TRBD1 matches 9 bases. Germline CDR1 and CDR2: SGDLS and YYNGEE. V trimming: 4 bases; J trimming: 4 bases; junction bases outside the gene matches: 8. The CDR3 is made up of 15 amino acids. Full variable domain (remainder filled in from reference TRBV9 and TRBJ1-2): DSGVTQTPKHLITATGQRVTLRCSPRSGDLSVYWYQQSLDQGLQFLIQYYNGEERAKGNILERFSAQQFPDLHSELNLSSLELGDSALYFCASSIETGGSYGYTFGSGTRLTVV.

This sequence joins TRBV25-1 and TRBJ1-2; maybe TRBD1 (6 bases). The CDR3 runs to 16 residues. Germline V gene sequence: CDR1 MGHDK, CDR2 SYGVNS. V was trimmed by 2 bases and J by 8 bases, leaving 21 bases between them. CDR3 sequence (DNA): TGTGCCAGCAGTGAAATCGAGCAGGGGACACGTCTGGGCTACACCTTC. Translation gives CASSEIEQGTRLGYTF.

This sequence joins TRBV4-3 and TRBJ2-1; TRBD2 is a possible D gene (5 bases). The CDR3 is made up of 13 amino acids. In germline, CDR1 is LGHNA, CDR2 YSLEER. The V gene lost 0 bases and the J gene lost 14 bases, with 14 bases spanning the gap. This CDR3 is CASSQDGGRLKFF. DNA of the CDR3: TGCGCCAGCAGCCAAGATGGAGGACGCCTCAAGTTCTTC.

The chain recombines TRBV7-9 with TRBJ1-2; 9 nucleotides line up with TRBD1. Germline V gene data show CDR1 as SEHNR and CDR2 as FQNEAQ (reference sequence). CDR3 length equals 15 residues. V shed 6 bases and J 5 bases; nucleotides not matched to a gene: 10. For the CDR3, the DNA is TGTGCCAGCAGTCTCTCGGGACAGGGTCATTATGGCTACACCTTC. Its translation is CASSLSGQGHYGYTF.

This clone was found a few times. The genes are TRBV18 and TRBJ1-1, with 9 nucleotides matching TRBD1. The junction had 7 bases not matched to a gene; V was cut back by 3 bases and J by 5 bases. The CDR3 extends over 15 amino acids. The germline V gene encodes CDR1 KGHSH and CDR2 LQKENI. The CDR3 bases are TGTGCCAGCTCACCGACCGGGACAGGGAGGACTGAAGCTTTCTTT. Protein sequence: CASSPTGTGRTEAFF.

The CDR3 protein is CASSLRQAGELFF. The CDR3 region has the DNA TGTGCCAGCAGCTTAAGGCAGGCCGGGGAGCTGTTTTTT. This chain uses TRBV5-4 with TRBJ2-2; no definite D call. The CDR3 loop spans 13 amino acids. The germline gives CDR1 SGHNT, CDR2 YYREEE (reference sequence). V lost 2 bases to trimming and J lost 6 bases, with 8 bases between them.

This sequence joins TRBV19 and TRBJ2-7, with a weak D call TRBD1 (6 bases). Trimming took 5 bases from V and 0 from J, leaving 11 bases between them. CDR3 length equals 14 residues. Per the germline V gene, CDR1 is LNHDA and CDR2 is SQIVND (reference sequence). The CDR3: CASSLRGPSYEQYF. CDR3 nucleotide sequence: TGTGCCAGTAGTCTCAGGGGTCCCTCCTACGAGCAGTACTTC.